This TCR beta chain was retrieved from a study of shared clonotypes between healthy human individuals. Overall study findings and caveats: Rarefaction gave evidence that sorted-subset sequencing remained incomplete despite large depth. Naive subsets typically showed greater estimated richness than memory subsets. A limitation of the genetic and exposure-history diversity represented arose from few donors.

Germline-derived CDR1 and CDR2 are SGHRS and YFSETQ. The CDR3 has 15 amino acids. V gave up 2 bases and J gave up 1 base, with 12 bases separating them. The protocol was immunoSEQ multiplex PCR, while the TCRdb copy is restricted to in-frame clones and leaves out a portion. In the table there are roughly 2.4 million clones, about 94% of which are singletons. In regard to this clone: Antigen specificity is unknown.

The chain uses TRBV5-1 and TRBJ1-1, with D perhaps TRBD1 (5 bases). The clonotype was recovered from a man aged 18 to 29 in good health. Sequences were obtained from naive CD4+ T cells sorted from blood. The subset here: CD45RA+ positively selected. CDR3: CASSFIGAENTEAFF. In nucleotides, the CDR3 is TGCGCCAGCAGCTTCATCGGGGCCGAGAACACTGAAGCTTTCTTT.